Listed here are 25 T cell receptor beta chains from one sample, sequenced in a study of T cell responses to AZD1222 COVID-19 vaccine. Generated by immunoSEQ multiplex PCR, the TCRdb table keeps only in-frame clones and is missing some. The sample carries about 97,000 clones, around 89% recorded once. The sample was peripheral blood, taken on day 0 of AZD1222 vaccination. All receptors derive from an adult in good health.

The V gene is TRBV12-3 or TRBV12-4, the J gene TRBJ1-3; D gene unclear. This CDR3 is 13 amino acids long. The V end lost 8 bases, the J end lost 0 bases, and 8 bases lay between the germline ends. The CDR3 DNA reads TGTGCCAGCGAGTTACTCTCTGGAAACACCATATATTTT. Encoded protein: CASELLSGNTIYF.

The chain carries TRBV9 and TRBJ2-7; TRBD2 matches 7 bases. V gave up 4 bases and J gave up 7 bases; unmatched junction bases: 14. Germline V gene lookup returns CDR1 SGDLS and CDR2 YYNGEE. The CDR3 spans 15 residues. The CDR3 DNA is TGTGCCAGCAGCCCGACCGGCGGGGGACTGGGGGAGCAGTACTTC. Translation: CASSPTGGGLGEQYF.

This clone was picked up one time. V gene TRBV19 combines with J gene TRBJ2-1; no reliable D call. Germline lookup yields CDR1 LNHDA and CDR2 SQIVND (reference sequence). The ends were cut back, 7 bases at V and 2 bases at J, with 12 bases in the middle. This CDR3 comprises 14 residues. CDR3 sequence: CASKVRGTYNEQFF. The CDR3 DNA follows: TGTGCCAGTAAGGTCAGAGGAACCTACAATGAGCAGTTCTTC.

The rearrangement links TRBV6-1 to TRBJ2-7; TRBD1 matches 9 bases. The CDR3 is 16 residues long. CDR1 is MNHNS and CDR2 is SASEGT in the germline V gene. The ends lost 1 base at V and 0 bases at J; junction bases unmatched: 4. The CDR3, as DNA: TGTGCCAGCAGTGAAGAGGACAGGGGAAGCTCCTACGAGCAGTACTTC. Translation gives CASSEEDRGSSYEQYF.

This sequence joins TRBV4-2 and TRBJ1-6; unclear D gene. Germline CDR1 reads LGHNA; CDR2 reads YNFKEQ. Trimming pared 4 bases from V and 4 bases from J, leaving 11 bases between. CDR3 length: 15 residues. CDR3 residues: CASSRSDGYNSPLHF. The CDR3 DNA reads TGTGCCAGCAGCCGATCGGACGGATATAATTCACCCCTCCACTTT.

In its sample, this clone was seen once. The chain's CDR3 is CASSGRGTVAYNEQFF. In DNA, the CDR3 is TGTGCCAGCAGTGGCCGTGGGACGGTGGCCTACAATGAGCAGTTCTTC. The V call is TRBV28, the J call TRBJ2-1; either TRBD1 or TRBD2 may supply D (5 bases each). With 5 bases removed from V and 2 bases from J, the gap between germline ends came to 16 bases. CDR3 size: 16 residues. From germline, CDR1 is MDHEN and CDR2 SYDVKM.

The chain combines TRBV5-4 with TRBJ2-7; D gene ambiguous. The CDR3 has 13 residues. V dropped 0 bases and J dropped 6 bases, with 10 bases sitting between them. Germline V CDR1 and CDR2: SGHNT, YYREEE (reference sequence). The CDR3, as DNA: TGTGCCAGCAGCTTGGCTGGTAGCAGCGAGCAGTACTTC. Amino acid sequence: CASSLAGSSEQYF.

The genes are TRBV24-1 and TRBJ2-3; TRBD1 matches 11 bases. The germline CDR1 and CDR2 sequences are KGHDR and SFDVKD. The CDR3 loop spans 17 amino acids. V gave up 4 bases and J gave up 7 bases; unmatched junction bases: 12. CDR3: CATSDPSGTGGLYTQYF. In DNA form, the CDR3 reads TGTGCCACCAGTGACCCGAGTGGGACAGGGGGTCTATATACGCAGTATTTT.

CDR3 amino acids: CAISESPSGGIQYF. For the CDR3, the DNA is TGTGCCATCAGTGAGTCGCCTAGCGGAGGCATTCAGTACTTC. The chain joins TRBV10-3 to TRBJ2-4; 7 nucleotides line up with TRBD2. From germline, CDR1 is ENHRY and CDR2 SYGVKD. CDR3 size: 14 residues. Trimming cost V 0 bases and J 9 bases; bases outside gene matches: 5.

The chain has TRBV6-5 and TRBJ1-3; D is perhaps TRBD1 (5 bases). Germline CDR1 reads MNHEY; CDR2 reads SVGAGI. The CDR3 extends over 15 amino acids. V dropped 5 bases and J dropped 2 bases, with 13 bases sitting between them. CDR3 DNA sequence: TGTGCCAGCAGTCCCCCGGGGGGGGCTGGAAACACCATATATTTT. This codes for CASSPPGGAGNTIYF.

This chain joins TRBV25-1 and TRBJ1-2; TRBD1 aligns across 7 bases. J gave up 0 bases and V 5 bases, and 12 bases lay outside the gene matches. The germline V gene encodes CDR1 MGHDK and CDR2 SYGVNS. There are 17 residues in the CDR3. The CDR3: CASSPSRTGPTNYGYTF. CDR3 coding DNA: TGTGCCAGCAGTCCCTCGAGGACAGGCCCGACTAACTATGGCTACACCTTC.

This sequence joins TRBV7-9 and TRBJ2-5; 7 bases match TRBD1. There are 13 residues in the CDR3. Germline V gives CDR1 SEHNR, CDR2 FQNEAQ (reference sequence). V lost 6 bases to trimming and J lost 2 bases; unmatched junction nucleotides: 3. The CDR3 loop reads CASRLGQQETQYF. Here the CDR3 DNA reads TGTGCCAGCAGATTGGGACAGCAAGAGACCCAGTACTTC.

For the CDR3, the DNA is TGTGCCATTCGTCGGGAGGACACTGAAGCTTTCTTT. It encodes CAIRREDTEAFF. The chain recombines TRBV10-3 with TRBJ1-1; D remains ambiguous. CDR1 is ENHRY, CDR2 SYGVKD, per germline. This CDR3 spans 12 amino acids. Trimming removed 9 bases at V and 3 bases at J, with 11 bases between.

This chain joins TRBV10-3 and TRBJ1-3, with TRBD1 identical over 7 bases. The CDR3 is 15 residues long. The V gene end was trimmed by 2 bases and the J gene end by 2 bases; junction bases not matched to a gene: 3. Germline V gives CDR1 ENHRY, CDR2 SYGVKD. The CDR3: CAISEATGTGNTIYF. CDR3 bases: TGTGCCATCAGTGAGGCGACAGGGACTGGAAACACCATATATTTT.

CDR3 DNA sequence: TGCGCCAGCAGGCAAGGGACAGGGTGGACCGGGGAGCTGTTTTTT. It specifies CASRQGTGWTGELFF. This chain uses TRBV10-2 with TRBJ2-2; 9 bases align to TRBD1. Losses at the gene ends were 6 bases for V and 5 bases for J; bases not matched to a gene: 7. The CDR3 covers 15 residues. Germline loops: CDR1 WSHSY, CDR2 SAAADI.

The chain joins TRBV5-1 to TRBJ2-2; 7 nucleotides match TRBD2. CDR1 SGHRS and CDR2 YFSETQ come from the germline V gene. Trimming removed 9 bases from V and 0 bases from J; junction bases left unmatched: 8. The CDR3 is made up of 15 amino acids. This CDR3 reads CATSLLASNTGELFF. The CDR3 DNA reads as TGCGCCACCTCGTTACTAGCGTCGAACACCGGGGAGCTGTTTTTT.

The gene calls are TRBV19 and TRBJ1-6; maybe TRBD1 (5 bases). V lost 6 bases to trimming and J lost 4 bases, with 13 bases between them. Germline V gene sequence: CDR1 LNHDA, CDR2 SQIVND (reference sequence). The CDR3 extends over 15 amino acids. The CDR3 is CASSPPGRYNSPLHF. The CDR3 DNA follows: TGTGCCAGTAGCCCTCCGGGGCGTTATAATTCACCCCTCCACTTT. Together with reference TRBV19 and TRBJ1-6, the CDR3 gives the full variable domain: DGGITQSPKYLFRKEGQNVTLSCEQNLNHDAMYWYRQDPGQGLRLIYYSQIVNDFQKGDIAEGYSVSREKKESFPLTVTSAQKNPTAFYLCASSPPGRYNSPLHFGNGTRLTVT.

The chain's CDR3 is CASSLAGESGQPQHF. The CDR3 DNA reads as TGCGCCAGCAGCTTGGCCGGGGAGTCCGGTCAGCCCCAGCATTTT. The chain couples TRBV5-1 to TRBJ1-5; D unresolved. V was cut by 0 bases and J by 6 bases, with 13 bases left in between. Per the germline V gene, CDR1 is SGHRS and CDR2 is YFSETQ. This CDR3 region has 15 residues.

J is TRBJ2-2 and V is TRBV7-9; 8 nucleotides match TRBD2. From germline, CDR1 is SEHNR and CDR2 FQNEAQ (reference sequence). The CDR3 length is 16 residues. Trimming removed 6 bases from V and 1 base from J; junction bases left unmatched: 7. For the CDR3, the DNA is TGTGCCAGCAGATCACTAGCGGAGAGGAACACCGGGGAGCTGTTTTTT. Protein sequence: CASRSLAERNTGELFF.

The chain uses TRBV7-3 and TRBJ1-1; 7 bases map to TRBD1. Trimming took 3 bases from V and 7 from J; bases not matched to a gene: 14. CDR1 is SGHTA and CDR2 is FQGTGA in the germline V gene. The CDR3 totals 16 residues. The CDR3 nucleotides read TGTGCCAGCAGCTTGGGACAGTTGGGGGCAGGGGGTGAAGCTTTCTTT. Encoded protein: CASSLGQLGAGGEAFF.

This chain links TRBV7-2 with TRBJ2-7, with D perhaps assigned TRBD1 or TRBD2 (5 bases each). The V end was cut by 8 bases, the J end by 5 bases, with 19 bases between. Germline V gene lookup returns CDR1 SGHTA and CDR2 FQGNSA. The CDR3 consists of 14 residues. Here the CDR3 DNA reads TGTGCCAGCGGAACCACAGCCGGGGACCACGAGCAGTACTTC. Amino acid sequence: CASGTTAGDHEQYF.

This chain joins TRBV7-9 and TRBJ2-3, with D possibly TRBD2 on 5 matching bases. The V end lost 5 bases, the J end lost 4 bases, and 13 bases lay between the germline ends. This CDR3 has 14 amino acids. Germline CDR1 reads SEHNR; CDR2 reads FQNEAQ (reference sequence). CDR3 DNA sequence: TGTGCCAGCAGCAAACTAGGTCTACCAGATACGCAGTATTTT. Its protein is CASSKLGLPDTQYF.

V usage is TRBV28 and J usage is TRBJ1-1; tentatively, D is TRBD1 (6 bases). Germline V gene sequence: CDR1 MDHEN, CDR2 SYDVKM. The V and J ends lost 6 bases and 1 base respectively, with 12 bases between them. This CDR3 contains 14 residues. CDR3 DNA: TGTGCCAGCAGGTCCGGACAGAAGAACACTGAAGCTTTCTTT. Its protein product is CASRSGQKNTEAFF. The full variable domain, its missing parts supplied by reference TRBV28 and TRBJ1-1, is DVKVTQSSRYLVKRTGEKVFLECVQDMDHENMFWYRQDPGLGLRLIYFSYDVKMKEKGDIPEGYSVSREKKERFSLILESASTNQTSMYLCASRSGQKNTEAFFGQGTRLTVV.

The chain recombines TRBV5-1 with TRBJ1-4; 7 nucleotides agree with TRBD1. The CDR3 is 16 amino acids. The germline V gene has CDR1 SGHRS and CDR2 YFSETQ. The trim removed 4 bases at V and 3 bases at J, leaving 9 bases unmatched. CDR3 protein: CASSLAPGQSNEKLFF. CDR3 nucleotides: TGCGCCAGCAGCCTCGCTCCGGGACAGTCTAATGAAAAACTGTTTTTT.

The chain employs TRBV4-3 and TRBJ1-4, with D possibly TRBD1 on 5 matching bases. Germline CDR1 and CDR2: LGHNA and YSLEER. Trimming took off 3 bases at V and 7 bases at J, with 18 bases between the two ends. This CDR3 contains 16 residues. The CDR3 coding sequence is TGCGCCAGCAGCCAGGACCCGGGGCCAGCAGGTGAAAAACTGTTTTTT. Translating gives CASSQDPGPAGEKLFF.